This entry is about one T cell receptor beta chain. Exposed enrollees had met someone with a PCR-confirmed or clinician-diagnosed COVID-19 case at some point within the 2 weeks before study entry. Profiled with immunoSEQ multiplex PCR; TCRdb holds only in-frame clones, not every one. The sample has approximately 65,000 clones; around two thirds are singletons. The data stem from a study of blood T cell repertoires in COVID-19. In germline, CDR1 is SGHRS, CDR2 YFSETQ. The length of the CDR3 is 15 residues. V was pared by 1 base and J by 6 bases, with 5 bases of the junction left unmatched. The receptor was derived from a woman aged 60 to 75 who had been exposed to COVID-19. The chain couples TRBV5-1 to TRBJ2-2; 8 bases are a match to TRBD2. Sequenced material: PBMCs or T cells enriched from blood (not recorded which). CDR3 in DNA: TGCGCCAGCAGCTTGATCGGACTAGCCGCCGGGGAGCTGTTTTTT. Its translation is CASSLIGLAAGELFF.